The 19 T cell receptor beta chains below come from one sample, sequenced in a study of shared clonotypes between healthy human individuals (dated by TCRdb to 2019 to 2021). Libraries were made using the immunoSEQ multiplex PCR assay. TCRdb took this table from immuneACCESS and kept in-frame rearrangements with V and J called. Such tables lack part of the clones; where checked against another copy, unresolved V genes explain under half of the gap, and the rest is unexplained. Counted in this sample were 1 million to 1.2 million clones; about 80% of them appeared once. Of the sample, roughly 0.82% is held by the ten largest clones. Material for sequencing was memory CD4+ T cells from PBMCs. In the paper's terms, the cell subset or site label means: CD45RA-negative fraction. Receptor source: a man aged 18 to 29 in good health. Some clones in this sample may be carry-over from other donors' samples.

The chain uses TRBV21-1 and TRBJ2-7; the DNA was not compared with TRBD2, the D call given in the table. TRBV21-1 is listed as a pseudogene. The CDR3 covers 16 residues. The DNA of the CDR3 is TGTGCCAGCAGCAAAGATTTGCGGGAGCCTCGTTCCGAGCAGTACTTC. Translated: CASSKDLREPRSEQYF.

This rearrangement joins TRBV6-5 to TRBJ2-7; D is perhaps TRBD1 (6 bases). With 0 bases removed from V and 4 bases from J, the gap between germline ends came to 13 bases. In germline, CDR1 is MNHEY, CDR2 SVGAGI. This CDR3 is 15 amino acids long. CDR3 in DNA: TGTGCCAGCAGTTACTCGGGACAAAGGACGTACGAGCAGTACTTC. It is translated as CASSYSGQRTYEQYF.

The chain recombines TRBV5-5 with TRBJ1-1; D perhaps matches TRBD1 (6 bases). Germline-derived CDR1 and CDR2 are SGHKS and YYEKEE (reference sequence). The CDR3 loop spans 16 amino acids. V gave up 0 bases and J gave up 5 bases, with 17 bases separating them. In DNA form, the CDR3 reads TGTGCCAGCAGCTTGGTGGGGGCAGGGGCGAGGACTGAAGCTTTCTTT. Its translation is CASSLVGAGARTEAFF.

Here the CDR3 reads CASSNHRDRDINQPQHF. CDR3 DNA sequence: TGTGCCAGCAGCAACCACCGGGACAGGGACATCAATCAGCCCCAGCATTTT. The gene calls are TRBV21-1 and TRBJ1-5; the table's TRBD1 call for D was not verified on the DNA. TRBV21-1 is an annotated pseudogene. This CDR3 contains 17 residues.

The rearrangement links TRBV6-1 to TRBJ2-2; D gene uncertain. The CDR3 has 13 amino acids. Germline-derived CDR1 and CDR2 are MNHNS and SASEGT. Trimming left V 6 bases short and J 4 bases short, with 9 bases between. The CDR3 spells CASRSDSTGELFF. The DNA for the CDR3 is TGTGCCAGCAGGTCCGACTCCACCGGGGAGCTGTTTTTT.

The chain joins TRBV5-3 to TRBJ2-3; TRBD1 agrees at 7 bases. TRBV5-3 is given ORF status, its function remaining uncertain. V shed 4 bases, J shed 1 base, and the junction held 6 bases outside the gene matches. The CDR3 consists of 15 residues. The CDR3 loop reads CARSLDRVGTDTQYF. As DNA, the CDR3 is TGTGCCAGAAGCCTAGACAGGGTCGGCACAGATACGCAGTATTTT.

The chain links TRBV2 to TRBJ2-1; D gene ambiguous. With 1 base removed from V and 7 bases from J, the gap between germline ends came to 11 bases. The CDR3 contains 14 residues. CDR1 SNHLY and CDR2 FYNNEI come from the germline V gene. Here the CDR3 reads CASSEEAQRNEQFF. The CDR3 region has the DNA TGTGCCAGCAGTGAAGAGGCTCAGCGAAATGAGCAGTTCTTC.

This chain links TRBV21-1 with TRBJ1-2; TRBD1, the table's D call, was not compared with the DNA. TRBV21-1 is a pseudogene. The CDR3 has 13 residues. The CDR3 loop is CASSTTGEEGYTF. The CDR3 DNA reads as TGTGCCAGCAGCACGACAGGGGAGGAAGGCTACACCTTC.

J is TRBJ2-7 and V is TRBV28, with unresolved D. The V gene's germline CDR1 is MDHEN and CDR2 SYDVKM. This CDR3 is 16 amino acids long. Trimming shortened V by 4 bases and J by 0 bases, and 16 bases separated the two germline ends. CDR3 loop: CASSYVILRSSYEQYF. CDR3 coding DNA: TGTGCCAGCAGTTATGTGATCCTGAGAAGCTCCTACGAGCAGTACTTC.

V gene TRBV9 combines with J gene TRBJ1-2; perhaps TRBD1 as D (6 bases). V lost 3 bases, J lost 4 bases, and 10 bases lay in between. Germline V gives CDR1 SGDLS, CDR2 YYNGEE. This CDR3 has 13 residues. Here the CDR3 DNA reads TGTGCCAGCAGCGACGGGACACGCTATGGCTACACCTTC. Translated: CASSDGTRYGYTF.

The chain carries TRBV30 and TRBJ1-6, with D perhaps TRBD1 (5 bases). This CDR3 is 13 amino acids long. Germline V gives CDR1 GTSNPN, CDR2 SVGIG (reference sequence). The ends were cut back, 5 bases at V and 7 bases at J, with 12 bases in the middle. The CDR3, as DNA: TGTGCCTGGGGGGAGGGGAGCAATTCACCCCTCCACTTT. Translated, it gives CAWGEGSNSPLHF.

This sequence joins TRBV7-9 and TRBJ1-1; D is perhaps TRBD1 (5 bases). CDR1 is SEHNR, CDR2 FQNEAQ, per germline (reference sequence). This CDR3 spans 12 amino acids. Trimming pared 5 bases from V and 6 bases from J, leaving 10 bases between. The DNA of the CDR3 is TGTGCCAGCAGCCCGACAGTGCCTGAAGCTTTCTTT. Translating it yields CASSPTVPEAFF.

This clone was seen a few times. This chain links TRBV4-2 with TRBJ1-1, with 11 bases lining up with TRBD1. CDR1 and CDR2 from the germline V gene are LGHNA and YNFKEQ. The CDR3 extends over 16 amino acids. J was trimmed by 6 bases and V by 6 bases; bases with no gene match: 12. The CDR3 protein is CASSQTGTGGVSEAFF. CDR3 DNA: TGTGCCAGCAGTCAGACCGGGACAGGGGGAGTCTCTGAAGCTTTCTTT.

A note on this clone: One junction end does not reproduce the germline sequence, and a read error may be involved. The rearrangement joins TRBV6-1 to TRBJ1-2; D gene ambiguous. The length of the CDR3 is 12 residues. Germline CDR1 and CDR2: MNHNS and SASEGT. The CDR3 DNA follows: TGTGCCAGCAGTGAGGGTATCGATGGCCACACCTTC. It specifies CASSEGIDGHTF.

In regard to this clone: Other DNA sequences in the sample encode the same CDR3. This sequence joins TRBV6-5 and TRBJ1-1, with D unresolved. The CDR3 sequence is 13 residues long. The germline V gene has CDR1 MNHEY and CDR2 SVGAGI. Between the trimmed V and J ends, which lost 2 bases and 1 base, there was a span of 5 bases. The CDR3 coding sequence is TGTGCCAGCAGTTACCTACAGAACACTGAAGCTTTCTTT. Amino acid sequence: CASSYLQNTEAFF.

This clone was seen a single time. The CDR3 reads CASSQDFHTGELFF. The CDR3 region has the DNA TGTGCCAGCAGCCAGGACTTCCACACCGGGGAGCTGTTTTTT. The V and J genes are TRBV2 and TRBJ2-2, with TRBD2 as a possible D gene (5 bases). With 6 bases removed from V and 3 bases from J, the gap between germline ends came to 11 bases. Germline V CDR1 and CDR2: SNHLY, FYNNEI. The CDR3 is made up of 14 amino acids.

The CDR3 protein is CASSLGVEGNEQFF. For the CDR3, the DNA is TGCGCCAGCAGCTTGGGGGTAGAGGGCAATGAGCAGTTCTTC. J is TRBJ2-1 and V is TRBV5-1, with D tentatively TRBD2 (5 bases). V shed 0 bases and J shed 6 bases, with 10 bases lying between them. The V gene's germline CDR1 is SGHRS and CDR2 YFSETQ. This CDR3 has 14 amino acids.

The V call is TRBV7-3, the J call TRBJ1-3; possible D gene TRBD1, 6 bases. The germline gives CDR1 SGHTA, CDR2 FQGTGA. The V end lost 8 bases, the J end lost 0 bases, and 17 bases lay between the germline ends. This CDR3 region has 16 residues. The CDR3 DNA is TGTGCCAGCCAAAGGGGGGGCGCATTCTCTGGAAACACCATATATTTT. It encodes CASQRGGAFSGNTIYF.

The rearrangement uses TRBV5-1 and TRBJ2-1; TRBD2 matches at 7 bases. The ends lost 3 bases at V and 7 bases at J; junction bases unmatched: 13. The V gene's germline CDR1 is SGHRS and CDR2 YFSETQ. This CDR3 spans 16 amino acids. CDR3 protein: CASSYLFLRELNEQFF. The CDR3 DNA sequence: TGCGCCAGCAGCTACTTGTTTCTGCGGGAGTTAAATGAGCAGTTCTTC.